Given below is one T cell receptor (beta chain) in context. Its specificity is not known. This table comes from immunoSEQ multiplex PCR, and its TCRdb copy is limited to in-frame clones, with some not included. The profile shows around 150,000 clones, approximately 92% of them singletons. This sample was included in a study of T cell responses to AZD1222 COVID-19 vaccine. V was trimmed by 3 bases and J by 7 bases, leaving 9 bases between them. This CDR3 comprises 13 residues. Findings and limits, study-wide: At baseline, seropositivity was found in only a handful of AZD1222 recipients. Along spike, vaccine-associated CD4 TCRs were found throughout, with dominance at 160-218 and 743-854.

The sample consisted of peripheral blood, taken 28 days after the second AZD1222 dose. The V gene is TRBV12-3 or TRBV12-4, the J gene TRBJ1-4; D ambiguous. The TCR was taken from an adult who received the AZD1222 COVID-19 vaccine. The CDR3 reads CASSFGVGEKLFF. CDR3 sequence (DNA): TGTGCCAGCAGTTTCGGGGTAGGTGAAAAACTGTTTTTT.